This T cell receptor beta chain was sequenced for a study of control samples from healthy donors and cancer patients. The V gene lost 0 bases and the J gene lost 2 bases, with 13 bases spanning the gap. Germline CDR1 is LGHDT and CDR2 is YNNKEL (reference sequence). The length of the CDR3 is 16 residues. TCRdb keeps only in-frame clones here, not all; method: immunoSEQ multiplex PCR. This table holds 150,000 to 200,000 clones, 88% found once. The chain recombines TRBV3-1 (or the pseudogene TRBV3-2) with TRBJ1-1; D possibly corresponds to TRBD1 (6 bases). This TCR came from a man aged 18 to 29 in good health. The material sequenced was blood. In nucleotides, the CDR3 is TGTGCCAGCAGCCAAGATATGGGGGCGGTTAACACTGAAGCTTTCTTT. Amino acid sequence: CASSQDMGAVNTEAFF.